Listed here are 17 T cell receptor beta chains from one sample, sequenced in a study of T-cell reconstitution after alpha-beta-depleted transplantation in children. The library targeted TCRbeta and was prepared with unique molecular identifiers. Each CDR3 protein gets one entry after TCRdb re-called the PCR reads with MiXCR. Of 500,000 to 600,000 distinct CDR3 sequences listed, around 27% are singletons. Sequenced material: PBMCs, taken before TCRalphabeta/CD19-depleted stem cell transplant. Receptor source: a boy under two years old with Wiskott-Aldrich syndrome, due to receive a stem cell transplant.

The chain uses TRBV9 and TRBJ2-5; 8 bases map to TRBD2. This CDR3 is 15 amino acids long. V was pared by 1 base and J by 5 bases, with 7 bases of the junction left unmatched. CDR1 is SGDLS, CDR2 YYNGEE, per germline. The CDR3 nucleotides are TGTGCCAGCAGCGTACCTACTAGCGGTGAGGAGACCCAGTACTTC. The encoded protein is CASSVPTSGEETQYF.

This clonotype showed up just a few times. The V and J genes are TRBV5-1 and TRBJ1-6; 7 bases fit TRBD1. Germline V gene lookup returns CDR1 SGHRS and CDR2 YFSETQ. This CDR3 comprises 16 residues. The trim removed 4 bases at V and 4 bases at J, leaving 8 bases unmatched. The CDR3 DNA follows: TGCGCCAGCAGCGGAGGGGGCGCAGGATATAATTCACCCCTCCACTTT. Its protein is CASSGGGAGYNSPLHF.

J is TRBJ2-3 and V is TRBV9; D call uncertain. Per the germline V gene, CDR1 is SGDLS and CDR2 is YYNGEE. This CDR3 has 14 amino acids. Trimming removed 0 bases at V and 6 bases at J, with 11 bases between. The CDR3 region is CASSVVGKEDTQYF. CDR3 DNA sequence: TGTGCCAGCAGCGTAGTTGGGAAGGAGGATACGCAGTATTTT.

V gene TRBV20-1 combines with J gene TRBJ1-5, with TRBD1 identical over 8 bases. The trim removed 6 bases at V and 3 bases at J, leaving 7 bases unmatched. The germline V gene encodes CDR1 DFQATT and CDR2 SNEGSKA (reference sequence). The CDR3 is 14 residues long. The CDR3 loop reads CSANDRGLNQPQHF. CDR3 coding DNA: TGCAGTGCAAACGACAGGGGCCTCAATCAGCCCCAGCATTTT.

The chain joins TRBV20-1 to TRBJ1-4; tentatively, D is TRBD1 (6 bases). Trimming cost V 4 bases and J 8 bases, with 17 bases left between them. The length of the CDR3 is 14 residues. Germline V lookup: CDR1 DFQATT, CDR2 SNEGSKA (reference sequence). In nucleotides, the CDR3 is TGCAGTGCTAACCCCCAGGGGCGGAAAGAAAAACTGTTTTTT. Protein sequence: CSANPQGRKEKLFF.

There are a few counts of this clonotype. CDR3 residues: CASSIHGRANTGELFF. CDR3 DNA sequence: TGTGCCAGTAGTATACACGGGAGGGCCAACACCGGGGAGCTGTTTTTT. This chain connects TRBV19 to TRBJ2-2, with TRBD2 matching over 8 bases. Germline trimming cut 2 bases from V and 2 bases from J; bases unmatched to any gene: 4. This CDR3 region has 16 residues. The germline gives CDR1 LNHDA, CDR2 SQIVND (reference sequence).

V usage is TRBV5-1 and J usage is TRBJ2-5; D is possibly TRBD2 (5 bases). Trimming removed 5 bases from V and 2 bases from J, with 16 bases in between. CDR3 length: 15 amino acids. The germline gives CDR1 SGHRS, CDR2 YFSETQ. The CDR3 protein is CASSSAGGGQETQYF. The CDR3 DNA reads as TGCGCCAGCAGTAGCGCGGGCGGTGGACAAGAGACCCAGTACTTC.

The chain links TRBV12-3 or TRBV12-4 to TRBJ2-1; the match to TRBD2 covers 11 bases. There are 15 residues in the CDR3. Unmatched junction bases numbered 14, after V lost 7 bases and J lost 12 bases. The CDR3 region has the DNA TGTGCCAGCACCCCGGGACTAGCGGAAAATAGCGGGCAGTTCTTC. Its protein is CASTPGLAENSGQFF.

This clonotype occurred a few times. The chain combines TRBV20-1 with TRBJ2-5, with 8 bases aligning to TRBD1. This CDR3 is 15 amino acids long. Germline CDR1 and CDR2: DFQATT and SNEGSKA (reference sequence). With V trimmed by 5 bases and J by 3 bases, 11 bases remained unmatched. CDR3: CSAPGQGRPKETQYF. CDR3 nucleotide sequence: TGCAGTGCTCCCGGACAGGGCCGACCCAAAGAGACCCAGTACTTC.

A few counts support this clonotype. The V and J genes are TRBV7-2 and TRBJ2-2; a weak D match, TRBD2 (6 bases). Trimming stripped 5 bases from V and 4 bases from J, with 17 bases between. The germline CDR1 and CDR2 sequences are SGHTA and FQGNSA. The CDR3 runs to 16 residues. The CDR3 spells CASSPRTNRLTGELFF. In DNA form, the CDR3 reads TGTGCCAGCAGCCCCCGGACTAATCGTCTCACCGGGGAGCTGTTTTTT.

This chain connects TRBV20-1 to TRBJ1-5; weak D call: TRBD1 (5 bases). Germline CDR1 is DFQATT and CDR2 is SNEGSKA (reference sequence). The CDR3 loop spans 14 amino acids. The V gene lost 3 bases and the J gene lost 0 bases, with 9 bases spanning the gap. CDR3 loop: CSAREDNSNQPQHF. The CDR3 DNA follows: TGCAGTGCTAGGGAGGACAATAGCAATCAGCCCCAGCATTTT.

This clonotype showed up just once. The chain recombines TRBV7-9 with TRBJ2-5; D is perhaps TRBD2 (6 bases). The germline V gene has CDR1 SEHNR and CDR2 FQNEAQ (reference sequence). The CDR3 length is 16 residues. V shed 5 bases and J shed 0 bases, with 16 bases lying between them. CDR3 in DNA: TGTGCCAGCAGCCTGAGGAGGGCTAGGAACCAAGAGACCCAGTACTTC. It codes for CASSLRRARNQETQYF.

V gene TRBV29-1 combines with J gene TRBJ2-4; TRBD1 matches 8 bases. Germline values: CDR1 SQVTM, CDR2 ANQGSEA. V gave up 2 bases and J gave up 7 bases; unmatched junction bases: 4. The CDR3 length is 13 residues. DNA of the CDR3: TGCAGCGTTGAAAAGGACAGGGCCAACATTCAGTACTTC. Its translation is CSVEKDRANIQYF.

This clonotype was counted only a few times. This sequence joins TRBV4-1 and TRBJ2-7; the D is unclear. Germline CDR1 MGHRA, CDR2 YSYEKL. CDR3 length: 13 residues. The germline V and J ends were trimmed by 6 bases and 1 base, with 10 bases remaining between them. For the CDR3, the DNA is TGCGCCAGCAGTATAACGAAATCCTACGAGCAGTACTTC. Translated, it gives CASSITKSYEQYF.

This clonotype came up a few times. The chain joins TRBV7-9 to TRBJ1-2, with a tentative D call TRBD1 (5 bases). Trimming stripped 0 bases from V and 6 bases from J, with 14 bases between. CDR1 and CDR2 from the germline V gene are SEHNR and FQNEAQ (reference sequence). This CDR3 is 15 amino acids long. CDR3 residues: CASSLAAGRDDGYTF. CDR3 sequence (DNA): TGTGCCAGCAGCTTAGCGGCTGGCAGGGACGATGGCTACACCTTC.

V gene TRBV7-3 combines with J gene TRBJ2-5, with D perhaps matching TRBD2 (6 bases). Trimming stripped 5 bases from V and 3 bases from J, with 10 bases between. The CDR3 has 13 residues. From germline, CDR1 is SGHTA and CDR2 FQGTGA. The CDR3: CASSLTREETQYF. The CDR3 nucleotides read TGTGCCAGCAGCCTGACTAGGGAAGAGACCCAGTACTTC.

This chain links TRBV5-1 with TRBJ1-1; TRBD1 might be the D (5 bases). Trimming pared 4 bases from V and 0 bases from J, leaving 22 bases between. The CDR3 totals 18 residues. The germline CDR1 and CDR2 sequences are SGHRS and YFSETQ. The CDR3 nucleotides read TGCGCCAGCAGCCCCATCAGATCGGGGGATCCGCTGAACACTGAAGCTTTCTTT. It translates to CASSPIRSGDPLNTEAFF.